Sequencing of this T cell receptor beta chain was carried out in a study of low-dose radiotherapy and immunotherapy resistance in tumors. On the study more broadly: Participants were given intravenous cyclophosphamide 200 mg/m2 every two weeks, one day before radiation and immunotherapy.

Indicated time point: after trial treatment. The treatment here: LDRT plus nivolumab, ipilimumab, low-dose cyclophosphamide and aspirin (RACIN trial). Alpha and beta chains were covered, as first-strand cDNA relied on TRAV- and TRBV-specific primers. TCR amplification involved around 22 PCR cycles with a constant-region primer and V-primer adapter. TCRdb independently ran MiXCR on the reads; one entry per CDR3 protein. The sample consists of around 100,000 distinct CDR3 sequences, about 20% of them appearing once. Trimming removed 5 bases at V and 9 bases at J, with 17 bases between. Germline-derived CDR1 and CDR2 are SQVTM and ANQGSEA. There are 13 residues in the CDR3. Many counts were recorded for this clonotype.

This receptor was identified in a female donor with ovarian cancer. The sample was PBMCs, taken after low-dose radiotherapy plus immunotherapy. V and J are TRBV29-1 and TRBJ2-1; D is uncertain. The CDR3 DNA follows: TGCAGCGTTCTCGGTAGAGTCCTGGGTGAGCAGTTCTTC. Translation: CSVLGRVLGEQFF.